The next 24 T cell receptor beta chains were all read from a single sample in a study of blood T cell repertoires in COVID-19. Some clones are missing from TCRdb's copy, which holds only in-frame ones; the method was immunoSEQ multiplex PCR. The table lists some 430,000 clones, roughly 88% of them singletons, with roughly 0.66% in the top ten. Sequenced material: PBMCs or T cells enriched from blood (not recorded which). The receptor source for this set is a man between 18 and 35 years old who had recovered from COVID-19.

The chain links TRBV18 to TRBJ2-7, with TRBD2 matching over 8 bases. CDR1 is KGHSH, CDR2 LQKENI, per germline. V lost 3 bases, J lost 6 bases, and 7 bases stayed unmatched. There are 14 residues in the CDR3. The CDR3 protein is CASSPGGGPREQYF. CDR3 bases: TGTGCCAGCTCACCGGGCGGGGGGCCCCGCGAGCAGTACTTC.

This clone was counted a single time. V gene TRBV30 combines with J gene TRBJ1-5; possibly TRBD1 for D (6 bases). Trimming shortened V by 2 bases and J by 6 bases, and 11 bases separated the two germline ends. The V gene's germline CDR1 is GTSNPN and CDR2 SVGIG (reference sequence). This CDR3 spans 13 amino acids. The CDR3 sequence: CAWSMGQAQPQHF. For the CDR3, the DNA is TGTGCCTGGAGTATGGGACAAGCTCAGCCCCAGCATTTT.

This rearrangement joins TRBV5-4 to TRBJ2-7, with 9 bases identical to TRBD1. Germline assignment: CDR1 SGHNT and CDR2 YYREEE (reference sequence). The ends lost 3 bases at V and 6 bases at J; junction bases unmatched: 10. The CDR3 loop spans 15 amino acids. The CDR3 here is CASSSTGGSTSEQYF. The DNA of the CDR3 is TGTGCCAGCAGCTCGACAGGGGGGTCTACGAGCGAGCAGTACTTC.

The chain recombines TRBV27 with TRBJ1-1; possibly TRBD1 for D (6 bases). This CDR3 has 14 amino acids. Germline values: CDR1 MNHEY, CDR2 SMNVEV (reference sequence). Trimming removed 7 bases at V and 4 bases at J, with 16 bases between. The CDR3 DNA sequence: TGTGCCAGCACCGAAACAGGGTGGGGCACTGAAGCTTTCTTT. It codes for CASTETGWGTEAFF.

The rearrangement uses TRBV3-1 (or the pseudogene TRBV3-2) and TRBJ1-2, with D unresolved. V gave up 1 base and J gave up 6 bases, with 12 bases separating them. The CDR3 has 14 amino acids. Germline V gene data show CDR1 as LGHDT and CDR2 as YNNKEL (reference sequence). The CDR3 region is CASSQVMGRDGYTF. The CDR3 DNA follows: TGTGCCAGCAGCCAAGTGATGGGGAGAGATGGCTACACCTTC.

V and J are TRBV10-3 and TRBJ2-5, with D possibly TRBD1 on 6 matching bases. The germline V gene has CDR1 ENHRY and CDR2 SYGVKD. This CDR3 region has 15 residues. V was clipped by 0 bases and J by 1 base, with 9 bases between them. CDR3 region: CAISESPRGQETQYF. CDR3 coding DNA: TGTGCCATCAGTGAGTCTCCCAGGGGCCAAGAGACCCAGTACTTC.

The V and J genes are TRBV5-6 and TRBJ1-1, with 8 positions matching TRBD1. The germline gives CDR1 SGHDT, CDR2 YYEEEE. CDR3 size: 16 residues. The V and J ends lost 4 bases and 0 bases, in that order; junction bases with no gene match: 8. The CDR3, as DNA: TGTGCCAGCAGCAGCCACAGGGGGATGATGAACACTGAAGCTTTCTTT. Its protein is CASSSHRGMMNTEAFF.

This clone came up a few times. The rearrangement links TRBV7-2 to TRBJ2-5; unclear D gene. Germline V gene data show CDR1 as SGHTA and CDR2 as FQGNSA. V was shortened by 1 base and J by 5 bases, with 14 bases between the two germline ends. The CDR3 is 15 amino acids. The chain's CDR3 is CASSLVWAQTETQYF. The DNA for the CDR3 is TGTGCCAGCAGCTTAGTATGGGCCCAGACGGAGACCCAGTACTTC.

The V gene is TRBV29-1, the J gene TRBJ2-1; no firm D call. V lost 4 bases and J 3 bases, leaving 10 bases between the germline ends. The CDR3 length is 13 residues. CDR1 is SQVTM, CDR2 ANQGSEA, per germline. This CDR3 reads CSVGHNDYNEQFF. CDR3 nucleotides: TGCAGCGTTGGACATAATGACTACAATGAGCAGTTCTTC.

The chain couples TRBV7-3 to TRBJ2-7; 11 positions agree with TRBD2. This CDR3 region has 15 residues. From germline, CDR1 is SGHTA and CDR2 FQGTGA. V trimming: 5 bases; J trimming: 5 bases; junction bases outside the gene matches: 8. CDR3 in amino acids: CASSTLAGGMNEQYF. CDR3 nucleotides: TGTGCCAGCAGCACGTTAGCGGGAGGGATGAACGAGCAGTACTTC.

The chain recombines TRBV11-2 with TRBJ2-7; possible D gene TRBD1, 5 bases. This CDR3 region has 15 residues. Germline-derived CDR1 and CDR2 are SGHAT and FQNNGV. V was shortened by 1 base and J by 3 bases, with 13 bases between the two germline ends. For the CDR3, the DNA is TGTGCCAGCAGCTTAGTAGGCCAGGGTTACTACGAGCAGTACTTC. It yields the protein CASSLVGQGYYEQYF.

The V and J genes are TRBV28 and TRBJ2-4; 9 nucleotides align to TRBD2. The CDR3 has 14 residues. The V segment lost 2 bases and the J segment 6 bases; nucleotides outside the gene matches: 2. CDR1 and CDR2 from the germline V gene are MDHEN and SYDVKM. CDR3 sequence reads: CASSLPTSGNIQYF. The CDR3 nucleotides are TGTGCCAGCAGTTTACCGACTAGCGGAAACATTCAGTACTTC.

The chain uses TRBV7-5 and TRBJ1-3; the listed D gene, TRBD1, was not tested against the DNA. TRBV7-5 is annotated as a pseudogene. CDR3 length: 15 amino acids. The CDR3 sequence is CVRSHRGTGGNTIYF. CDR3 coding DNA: TGTGTCAGAAGCCACCGGGGGACAGGGGGAAACACCATATATTTT.

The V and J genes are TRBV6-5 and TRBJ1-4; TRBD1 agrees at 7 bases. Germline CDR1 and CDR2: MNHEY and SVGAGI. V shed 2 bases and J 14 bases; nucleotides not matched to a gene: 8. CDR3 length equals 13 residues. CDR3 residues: CASSYDRQGALFF. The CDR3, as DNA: TGTGCCAGCAGTTACGATCGACAGGGTGCCCTGTTTTTT.

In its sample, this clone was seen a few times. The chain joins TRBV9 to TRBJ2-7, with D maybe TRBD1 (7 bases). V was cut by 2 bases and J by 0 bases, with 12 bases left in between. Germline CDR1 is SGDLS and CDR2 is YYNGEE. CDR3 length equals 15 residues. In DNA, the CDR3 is TGTGCCAGCAGCGTGCGGCAGGGGGGCTCCTACGAGCAGTACTTC. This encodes CASSVRQGGSYEQYF.

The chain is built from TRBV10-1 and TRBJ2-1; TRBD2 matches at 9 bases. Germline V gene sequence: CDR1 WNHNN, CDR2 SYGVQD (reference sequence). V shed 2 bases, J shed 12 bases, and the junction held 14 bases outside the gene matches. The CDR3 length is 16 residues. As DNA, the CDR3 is TGCGCCAGCAGTGAGGGGCTAGCGGGGTCACAGGTGCGGCAGTTCTTC. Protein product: CASSEGLAGSQVRQFF.

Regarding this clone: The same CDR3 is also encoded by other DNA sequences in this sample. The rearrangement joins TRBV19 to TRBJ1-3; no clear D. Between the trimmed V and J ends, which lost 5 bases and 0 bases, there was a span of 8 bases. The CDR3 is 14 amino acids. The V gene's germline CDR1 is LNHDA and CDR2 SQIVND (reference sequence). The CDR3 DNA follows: TGTGCCAGTAGTCCGACTATCTCTGGAAACACCATATATTTT. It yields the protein CASSPTISGNTIYF.

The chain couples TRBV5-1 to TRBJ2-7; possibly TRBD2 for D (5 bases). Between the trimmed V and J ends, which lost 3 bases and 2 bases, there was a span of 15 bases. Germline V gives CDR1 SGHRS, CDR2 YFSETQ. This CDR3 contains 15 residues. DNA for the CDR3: TGCGCCAGCAGCTCGACGGTAGCGAGAGCCTACGAGCAGTACTTC. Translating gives CASSSTVARAYEQYF.

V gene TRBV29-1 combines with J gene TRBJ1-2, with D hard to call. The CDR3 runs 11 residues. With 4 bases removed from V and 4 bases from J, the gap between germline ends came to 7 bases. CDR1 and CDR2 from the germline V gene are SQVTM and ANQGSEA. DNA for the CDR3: TGCAGCGTTGTTGGAGGCTATGGCTACACCTTC. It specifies CSVVGGYGYTF.

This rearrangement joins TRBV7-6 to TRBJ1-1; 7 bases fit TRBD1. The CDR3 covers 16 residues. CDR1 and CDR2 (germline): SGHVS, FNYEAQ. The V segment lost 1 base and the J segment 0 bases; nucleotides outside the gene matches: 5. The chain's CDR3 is CASSLGGQRLNTEAFF. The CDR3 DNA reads TGTGCCAGCAGCTTAGGGGGACAGCGCTTGAACACTGAAGCTTTCTTT.

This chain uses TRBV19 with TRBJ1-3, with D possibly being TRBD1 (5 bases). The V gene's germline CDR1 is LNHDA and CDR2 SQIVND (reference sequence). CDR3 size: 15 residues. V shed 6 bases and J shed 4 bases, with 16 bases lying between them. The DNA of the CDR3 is TGTGCCAGTAGCAGCGGGGGGAGAAGAGGAAACACCATATATTTT. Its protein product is CASSSGGRRGNTIYF.

This CDR3 is CASNQQRTGGAYEQYF. For the CDR3, the DNA is TGTGCCAGCAACCAACAAAGGACAGGGGGCGCCTACGAGCAGTACTTC. The chain uses TRBV6-6 and TRBJ2-7, with TRBD1 identical over 11 bases. CDR3 length: 16 amino acids. V shed 7 bases, J shed 2 bases, and the junction held 10 bases outside the gene matches. The V gene's germline CDR1 is MNHNY and CDR2 SVGAGI (reference sequence).

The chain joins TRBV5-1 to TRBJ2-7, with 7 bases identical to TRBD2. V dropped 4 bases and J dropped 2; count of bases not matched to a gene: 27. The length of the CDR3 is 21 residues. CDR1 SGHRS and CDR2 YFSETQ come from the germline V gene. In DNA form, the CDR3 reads TGCGCCAGCAGCCCGGGCGGGTCTCCTGTGGCACTAGCGCGAGGGGCCTACGAGCAGTACTTC. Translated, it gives CASSPGGSPVALARGAYEQYF.

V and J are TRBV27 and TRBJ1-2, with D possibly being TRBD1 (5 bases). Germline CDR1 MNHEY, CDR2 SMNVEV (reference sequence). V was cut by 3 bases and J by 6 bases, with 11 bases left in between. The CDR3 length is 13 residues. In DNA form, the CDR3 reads TGTGCCAGCAGTTTGGGGGGAGGGGATGGCTACACCTTC. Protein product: CASSLGGGDGYTF.